This TCR beta chain originates from a study of T cells in Graves' hyperthyroidism and ophthalmopathy. TCR beta CDR3 regions were amplified from RNA transcripts. TCR CDR3 regions were first amplified by RT-PCR with HTBI primers. TCRdb passed the multiplex PCR reads through MiXCR, listing each CDR3 protein once. The repertoire holds approximately 690,000 distinct CDR3 sequences, 13% to 15% seen once, with 9.5% to 15% in the top ten. Among ophthalmopathy patients, the Clinical Activity Score reached at least 3, the NOSPECS grade reached at least 4, and duration remained under 3 months. Source material for PBMCs was about 10 ml fresh peripheral blood. CDR3 length: 13 residues. Trimming took 7 bases from V and 4 from J, leaving 11 bases between them. Germline V lookup: CDR1 MDHEN, CDR2 SYDVKM.

Sequenced: blood. The receptor was isolated from a woman in her forties or fifties with Graves' ophthalmopathy. J is TRBJ1-5 and V is TRBV28; D perhaps matches TRBD1 (5 bases). CDR3 protein: CASTPGANQPQHF. DNA of the CDR3: TGTGCCAGCACACCTGGGGCGAATCAGCCCCAGCATTTT.